The subject of this entry is one T cell receptor (beta chain). Its specificity is unknown. Through Arm-PCR of CDR3 regions and iRepertoire HTBI primers, TCR beta libraries were built. In the source study's methods: Detected in the samples were over 60 TRBV and around 15 TRBJ segments. A single record per CDR3 protein comes from TCRdb applying MiXCR to the multiplex PCR reads. None of the V and J calls come from the authors' own analysis; TCRdb made them. The table records a few hundred thousand distinct CDR3 sequences, roughly 21% of them present only once. Sample time point: persistent/refractory GD, antithyroid drugs over 5 years with positive TRAb. RNA extracted from PBMCs served as the sequencing template. EDTA tubes held 8 to 10 milliliters of peripheral blood from each patient. The V gene lost 5 bases and the J gene lost 0 bases, with 13 bases spanning the gap. The CDR3 loop spans 16 amino acids. Looked up from germline, CDR1 is SEHNR and CDR2 is FQNEAQ (reference sequence).

These data belong to a study of regulatory T cells in long-lasting Graves disease. Study results and limitations: Favoring TRBV28, TRBJ1-2 and TRBJ2-5 was a feature seen in persistent disease.

The chain has TRBV7-9 and TRBJ2-2, with D possibly TRBD2 on 5 matching bases. This material consisted of peripheral blood mononuclear cells (PBMCs), taken when the disease was refractory, from a patient treated with antithyroid drugs. The TCR sequence derives from a female donor with Graves disease. The CDR3 bases are TGTGCCAGCAGCGTTCCGTCGGGATCGAACACCGGGGAGCTGTTTTTT. Its protein is CASSVPSGSNTGELFF.